This T cell receptor (beta chain) stems from a study of radiotherapy plus CTLA-4 blockade in lung cancer. Findings and limits, study-wide: Expansion of tumor-derived TCR clones was observed in blood after radiotherapy plus ipilimumab. Dynamics of early blood T cell clones, together with interferon-beta, were reportedly the best predictors of response.

Clones were sequenced by immunoSEQ multiplex PCR, and TCRdb holds only the in-frame ones, with some missing. Among about 59,000 clones listed, about 70% were seen once. Those with chemo-refractory metastatic non-small-cell lung cancer were treated with focal radiation combined with CTLA-4 blockade using ipilimumab. This clone was recorded only once. Its specificity is not known. J lost 1 base, V lost 5 bases, and 10 bases had no gene match. The CDR3 has 17 amino acids. The germline gives CDR1 SGHTA, CDR2 FQGNSA. The TCR sequence derives from a human donor with non-small cell lung cancer whose response to radiotherapy plus ipilimumab could not be evaluated. This chain uses TRBV7-2 with TRBJ1-2; TRBD1 matches at 10 bases. The sequences come from peripheral blood, collected from a patient treated with radiotherapy plus ipilimumab. The CDR3 bases are TGTGCCAGCAGCCCTTGGGTAGACAGGGGGCTTAACTATGGCTACACCTTC. It is translated as CASSPWVDRGLNYGYTF.